These 27 T cell receptor beta chains share one sample of origin, sequenced in a study of blood T cell repertoires in COVID-19. Here immunoSEQ multiplex PCR was the method, and the copy in TCRdb shows in-frame clones only, minus some. The table shows over 100,000 clones, with 82% occurring only once. The sample taken for sequencing was peripheral blood. The receptor set was obtained from a man in his fifties or sixties with acute or convalescent COVID-19.

The V gene is TRBV9, the J gene TRBJ2-2; tentatively, D is TRBD2 (6 bases). The ends were cut back, 3 bases at V and 4 bases at J, with 13 bases in the middle. Germline values: CDR1 SGDLS, CDR2 YYNGEE. The CDR3 runs to 15 residues. CDR3 nucleotide sequence: TGTGCCAGCAGCGGGGGGGTCCAGGGCACCGGGGAGCTGTTTTTT. Its protein product is CASSGGVQGTGELFF. Full variable domain (missing parts from reference TRBV9 and TRBJ2-2): DSGVTQTPKHLITATGQRVTLRCSPRSGDLSVYWYQQSLDQGLQFLIQYYNGEERAKGNILERFSAQQFPDLHSELNLSSLELGDSALYFCASSGGVQGTGELFFGEGSRLTVL.

This clone was picked up one time. The gene calls are TRBV11-2 and TRBJ1-3; D uncertain. Per germline, CDR1 SGHAT and CDR2 FQNNGV. There are 12 residues in the CDR3. V lost 5 bases to trimming and J lost 9 bases, with 11 bases between them. The CDR3 loop is CASSPPSGTIYF. The CDR3 bases are TGTGCCAGCAGCCCCCCTTCGGGCACCATATATTTT.

The chain couples TRBV30 to TRBJ1-5; D uncertain. The CDR3 has 13 amino acids. V shed 7 bases and J shed 4 bases, with 14 bases lying between them. The V gene's germline CDR1 is GTSNPN and CDR2 SVGIG (reference sequence). CDR3 DNA: TGTGCCTTACGGATAGGAGTGAATCAGCCCCAGCATTTT. Residues: CALRIGVNQPQHF. Supplemented by reference TRBV30 and TRBJ1-5, the full variable domain reads SQTIHQWPATLVQPVGSPLSLECTVEGTSNPNLYWYRQAAGRGLQLLFYSVGIGQISSEVPQNLSASRPQDRQFILSSKKLLLSDSGFYLCALRIGVNQPQHFGDGTRLSIL.

This chain uses TRBV6-5 with TRBJ1-2; D possibly corresponds to TRBD1 (5 bases). Germline CDR1 is MNHEY and CDR2 is SVGAGI. The CDR3 sequence is 13 residues long. The V end was cut by 6 bases, the J end by 2 bases, with 10 bases between. The CDR3 region is CASRSDSNYGYTF. CDR3 bases: TGTGCCAGCAGAAGCGACAGCAACTATGGCTACACCTTC.

The chain employs TRBV6-2 or TRBV6-3 and TRBJ2-3; 10 bases align to TRBD1. The CDR3 has 15 residues. Trimming cost V 5 bases and J 7 bases; bases outside gene matches: 9. Germline V gene data show CDR1 as MNHEY and CDR2 as SVGEGT. The CDR3 loop reads CASSRDRGSLYTQYF. The CDR3 region has the DNA TGTGCCAGCAGTCGGGACAGGGGAAGTTTATATACGCAGTATTTT.

This chain links TRBV15 with TRBJ2-7, with 7 bases identical to TRBD1. This CDR3 has 15 residues. Unmatched junction bases numbered 8, after V lost 0 bases and J lost 6 bases. Germline loops: CDR1 LNHNV, CDR2 YYDKDF (reference sequence). In DNA, the CDR3 is TGTGCCACCAGCAGAGATCCGGGACAGCTACTCGAGCAGTACTTC. It is translated as CATSRDPGQLLEQYF.

This clone was recorded only once. CDR3 residues: CASSVEHLTGELFF. In DNA, the CDR3 is TGTGCCAGCAGCGTAGAACACCTCACCGGGGAGCTGTTTTTT. The V gene is TRBV9, the J gene TRBJ2-2; D unclear. With 0 bases removed from V and 4 bases from J, the gap between germline ends came to 7 bases. The length of the CDR3 is 14 residues. Germline loops: CDR1 SGDLS, CDR2 YYNGEE.

V gene TRBV6-5 combines with J gene TRBJ1-1; the D is unclear. With 5 bases removed from V and 1 base from J, the gap between germline ends came to 11 bases. The germline V gene has CDR1 MNHEY and CDR2 SVGAGI. The CDR3 runs 14 residues. The CDR3 coding sequence is TGTGCCAGCAGTACGGTCGCCTCGAACACTGAAGCTTTCTTT. Its protein product is CASSTVASNTEAFF.

The V and J genes are TRBV6-2 or TRBV6-3 and TRBJ1-2; 10 bases match TRBD1. J was trimmed by 4 bases and V by 5 bases; bases with no gene match: 19. This CDR3 has 19 residues. Germline CDR1 MNHEY, CDR2 SVGEGT. The DNA for the CDR3 is TGTGCCAGCAGTCCGCCCTACGTTGACAGGGGGCTTCTCATCTATGGCTACACCTTC. This codes for CASSPPYVDRGLLIYGYTF.

CDR3 nucleotides: TGTGCCAGCAGTTTAAAGGACAGGGGACACGAGCAGTACTTC. Its protein product is CASSLKDRGHEQYF. The genes are TRBV27 and TRBJ2-7, with 9 bases identical to TRBD1. Germline V lookup: CDR1 MNHEY, CDR2 SMNVEV (reference sequence). The CDR3 contains 14 residues. The trim removed 2 bases at V and 5 bases at J, leaving 4 bases unmatched.

The chain combines TRBV28 with TRBJ2-1; 8 positions agree with TRBD2. Germline CDR1 reads MDHEN; CDR2 reads SYDVKM. The CDR3 has 15 amino acids. J was trimmed by 1 base and V by 6 bases; bases with no gene match: 5. Here the CDR3 DNA reads TGTGCCAGCAGCTCGGCGGGGGGATCCTACAATGAGCAGTTCTTC. Protein product: CASSSAGGSYNEQFF.

The chain uses TRBV5-1 and TRBJ1-5, with D possibly being TRBD1 (5 bases). Germline lookup yields CDR1 SGHRS and CDR2 YFSETQ. The CDR3 runs to 15 residues. V shed 4 bases and J shed 0 bases, with 11 bases lying between them. The CDR3 is CASSLWGDSNQPQHF. As DNA, the CDR3 is TGCGCCAGCAGCCTCTGGGGGGATAGCAATCAGCCCCAGCATTTT.

The chain has TRBV27 and TRBJ1-1, with 7 bases identical to TRBD1. The V gene end was trimmed by 4 bases and the J gene end by 0 bases; junction bases not matched to a gene: 8. This CDR3 contains 16 residues. CDR1 MNHEY and CDR2 SMNVEV come from the germline V gene (reference sequence). CDR3 region: CASSSRQGLMNTEAFF. CDR3 DNA sequence: TGTGCCAGCAGTTCCCGACAGGGACTCATGAACACTGAAGCTTTCTTT.

This chain uses TRBV4-2 with TRBJ1-4; D is possibly TRBD1 (5 bases). The CDR3 length is 14 residues. The germline CDR1 and CDR2 sequences are LGHNA and YNFKEQ. The V end lost 1 base, the J end lost 5 bases, and 8 bases lay between the germline ends. Here the CDR3 DNA reads TGTGCCAGCAGCCAAGGACAGAGAAATGAAAAACTGTTTTTT. It encodes CASSQGQRNEKLFF.

This chain links TRBV6-2 or TRBV6-3 with TRBJ2-1; D is perhaps TRBD2 (6 bases). The CDR3 spans 13 residues. Germline loops: CDR1 MNHEY, CDR2 SVGEGT. V was clipped by 6 bases and J by 8 bases, with 14 bases between them. In nucleotides, the CDR3 is TGTGCCAGCAGCGGGAGTAGTTCGGATGAGCAGTTCTTC. It specifies CASSGSSSDEQFF.

This chain uses TRBV6-5 with TRBJ1-2, with D perhaps TRBD1 (6 bases). There are 13 residues in the CDR3. Trimming stripped 6 bases from V and 4 bases from J, with 12 bases between. In germline, CDR1 is MNHEY, CDR2 SVGAGI. The DNA for the CDR3 is TGTGCCAGCAGCAGGGGAACGGGCTATGGCTACACCTTC. The encoded protein is CASSRGTGYGYTF.

This clone was seen a few times. J is TRBJ1-3 and V is TRBV7-9, with D uncertain. V was trimmed by 7 bases and J by 8 bases, leaving 9 bases between them. This CDR3 has 11 residues. CDR1 SEHNR and CDR2 FQNEAQ come from the germline V gene (reference sequence). As DNA, the CDR3 is TGTGCCAGCACGCTTCGGGACACCATATATTTT. It specifies CASTLRDTIYF.

This clone came up a few times. V usage is TRBV11-3 and J usage is TRBJ2-1; a possible D gene is TRBD1 (5 bases). Germline V gives CDR1 SGHNT, CDR2 YENEEA. This CDR3 has 14 residues. Trimming shortened V by 2 bases and J by 7 bases, and 12 bases separated the two germline ends. In nucleotides, the CDR3 is TGTGCCAGCAGCTTATTTCTGGGGCAGAATGAGCAGTTCTTC. This codes for CASSLFLGQNEQFF.

The J gene is TRBJ2-1, the V gene TRBV9; D uncertain. The CDR3 contains 16 residues. CDR1 is SGDLS and CDR2 is YYNGEE in the germline V gene. The V gene lost 0 bases and the J gene lost 2 bases, with 12 bases spanning the gap. The CDR3 bases are TGTGCCAGCAGCGTAGCTGGTCAGGATGCCTACAATGAGCAGTTCTTC. Translated, it gives CASSVAGQDAYNEQFF. Filled out from reference TRBV9 and TRBJ2-1, the complete variable domain reads DSGVTQTPKHLITATGQRVTLRCSPRSGDLSVYWYQQSLDQGLQFLIQYYNGEERAKGNILERFSAQQFPDLHSELNLSSLELGDSALYFCASSVAGQDAYNEQFFGPGTRLTVL.

The chain couples TRBV5-1 to TRBJ2-3; TRBD2 matches 14 bases. The germline CDR1 and CDR2 sequences are SGHRS and YFSETQ. V trimming: 4 bases; J trimming: 0 bases; junction bases outside the gene matches: 4. The length of the CDR3 is 17 residues. CDR3 DNA: TGCGCCAGCAGCGGACTAGCGGGGGGCCTTAGCACAGATACGCAGTATTTT. Translating it yields CASSGLAGGLSTDTQYF. Using reference TRBV5-1 and TRBJ2-3 for the parts outside the CDR3, the full variable domain is KAGVTQTPRYLIKTRGQQVTLSCSPISGHRSVSWYQQTPGQGLQFLFEYFSETQRNKGNFPGRFSGRQFSNSRSEMNVSTLELGDSALYLCASSGLAGGLSTDTQYFGPGTRLTVL.

This rearrangement joins TRBV10-3 to TRBJ1-5; 8 positions agree with TRBD1. Germline CDR1 and CDR2: ENHRY and SYGVKD. This CDR3 is 15 amino acids long. V shed 5 bases and J 7 bases; nucleotides not matched to a gene: 10. The CDR3 loop is CAISPTGVGIQPQHF. The CDR3 DNA sequence: TGTGCCATCAGTCCGACAGGGGTAGGCATCCAGCCCCAGCATTTT.

The V call is TRBV28, the J call TRBJ1-5; 7 bases agree with TRBD1. Germline V gives CDR1 MDHEN, CDR2 SYDVKM. V dropped 5 bases and J dropped 4; count of bases not matched to a gene: 11. The CDR3 runs 16 residues. The CDR3 region is CASSRHRGQVNQPQHF. Here the CDR3 DNA reads TGTGCCAGCAGTCGACACCGAGGACAGGTAAATCAGCCCCAGCATTTT.

CDR3 coding DNA: TGTGCCAGCAGCTGGGGGACAGGGGACAGGGCCACCGGGGAGCTGTTTTTT. Its translation: CASSWGTGDRATGELFF. The chain links TRBV21-1 to TRBJ2-2; the D call of TRBD1 is as the table states it, not checked on the DNA. TRBV21-1 constitutes a pseudogene. The CDR3 runs to 17 residues.

The chain has TRBV4-3 and TRBJ2-2, with D perhaps TRBD1 (6 bases). CDR1 is LGHNA and CDR2 is YSLEER in the germline V gene. The V gene lost 3 bases and the J gene lost 5 bases, with 16 bases spanning the gap. The CDR3 contains 16 residues. CDR3 sequence (DNA): TGCGCCAGCAGCCACAGCAGGGGCGCTGGGACCGGGGAGCTGTTTTTT. As protein: CASSHSRGAGTGELFF.

The chain has TRBV4-2 and TRBJ1-5, with a weak D call TRBD1 (6 bases). V gave up 1 base and J gave up 3 bases, with 16 bases separating them. The CDR3 spans 17 residues. Germline CDR1 is LGHNA and CDR2 is YNFKEQ. CDR3 in amino acids: CASSQVLRGRFNQPQHF. DNA of the CDR3: TGTGCCAGCAGCCAAGTCCTGCGGGGGCGGTTCAATCAGCCCCAGCATTTT.

The gene calls are TRBV7-2 and TRBJ1-2; D might be TRBD1 (5 bases). The CDR3 runs 13 residues. With 3 bases removed from V and 6 bases from J, the gap between germline ends came to 11 bases. The germline V gene has CDR1 SGHTA and CDR2 FQGNSA. The CDR3 is CASSFGRVDGYTF. Here the CDR3 DNA reads TGTGCCAGCAGCTTCGGCAGGGTGGATGGCTACACCTTC.

With respect to this clone: The same CDR3 can be traced to other DNA sequences in this sample. The CDR3 region is CASSLGQSSYNEQFF. CDR3 bases: TGTGCCAGCAGCTTAGGACAGAGCTCCTACAATGAGCAGTTCTTC. This sequence joins TRBV5-4 and TRBJ2-1; a possible D gene is TRBD1 (6 bases). CDR3 length: 15 amino acids. CDR1 and CDR2 (germline): SGHNT, YYREEE (reference sequence). V lost 2 bases and J lost 0, with 9 bases in between. The whole variable domain, remainder taken from reference TRBV5-4 and TRBJ2-1, is ETGVTQSPTHLIKTRGQQVTLRCSSQSGHNTVSWYQQALGQGPQFIFQYYREEENGRGNFPPRFSGLQFPNYSSELNVNALELDDSALYLCASSLGQSSYNEQFFGPGTRLTVL.